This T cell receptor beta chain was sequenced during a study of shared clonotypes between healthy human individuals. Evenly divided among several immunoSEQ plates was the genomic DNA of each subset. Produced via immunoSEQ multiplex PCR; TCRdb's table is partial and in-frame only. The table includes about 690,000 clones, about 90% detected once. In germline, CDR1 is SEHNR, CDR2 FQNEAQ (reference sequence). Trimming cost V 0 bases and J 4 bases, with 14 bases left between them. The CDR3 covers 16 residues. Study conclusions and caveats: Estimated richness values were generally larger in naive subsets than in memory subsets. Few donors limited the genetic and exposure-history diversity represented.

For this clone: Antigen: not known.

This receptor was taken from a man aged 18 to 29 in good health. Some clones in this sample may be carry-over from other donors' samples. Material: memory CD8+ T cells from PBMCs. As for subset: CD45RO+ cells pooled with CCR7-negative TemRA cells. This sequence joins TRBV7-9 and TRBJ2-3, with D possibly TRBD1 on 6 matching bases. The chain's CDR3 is CASSLAGHLPPDTQYF. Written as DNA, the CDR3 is TGTGCCAGCAGCTTAGCGGGACACCTTCCACCAGATACGCAGTATTTT.